Following are 10 T cell receptor beta chains from one sample sequenced in a study of cytomegalovirus exposure and HLA in healthy donors. PCR used 60 Vbeta primers and 13 Jbeta primers. Assay used: immunoSEQ multiplex PCR; TCRdb lists only in-frame clones, some missing. This repertoire shows about 150,000 clones, roughly 80% found once; its top ten account for around 1.5%. Sequencing was done on a sample of PBMCs. Every receptor here comes from a man aged 18 to 30 in good health and CMV-seronegative.

This sequence joins TRBV4-3 and TRBJ2-4, with D hard to call. The CDR3 is made up of 16 amino acids. V dropped 1 base and J dropped 0 bases, with 10 bases sitting between them. Germline CDR1 and CDR2: LGHNA and YSLEER. CDR3 sequence: CASSQGMALAKNIQYF. CDR3 nucleotides: TGCGCCAGCAGCCAAGGCATGGCTCTAGCCAAAAACATTCAGTACTTC.

The genes are TRBV9 and TRBJ2-7; TRBD1 aligns across 9 bases. The germline CDR1 and CDR2 sequences are SGDLS and YYNGEE. The CDR3 runs to 14 residues. The V and J ends lost 0 bases and 6 bases, in that order; junction bases with no gene match: 4. The CDR3 loop is CASSVGTGGAEQYF. CDR3 DNA: TGTGCCAGCAGCGTAGGAACAGGGGGCGCCGAGCAGTACTTC.

The chain's CDR3 is CASFEWGGNQPQHF. CDR3 nucleotides: TGCGCCAGTTTTGAGTGGGGGGGGAATCAGCCCCAGCATTTT. This chain links TRBV10-1 with TRBJ1-5; TRBD1 might be the D (5 bases). The CDR3 is 14 amino acids. V was trimmed by 9 bases and J by 4 bases, leaving 16 bases between them. The germline gives CDR1 WNHNN, CDR2 SYGVQD (reference sequence).

The chain has TRBV4-1 and TRBJ2-3; 8 bases line up with TRBD2. The V gene's germline CDR1 is MGHRA and CDR2 YSYEKL. This CDR3 is built from 15 residues. V was clipped by 8 bases and J by 4 bases; unmatched bases: 11. CDR3 sequence: CASQAGTSVADTQYF. CDR3 in DNA: TGCGCCAGCCAGGCCGGGACTAGTGTAGCAGATACGCAGTATTTT.

This clone was observed a few times. V and J are TRBV4-3 and TRBJ2-3; 8 nucleotides line up with TRBD2. V was clipped by 0 bases and J by 4 bases; unmatched bases: 3. The CDR3 has 15 amino acids. CDR1 is LGHNA and CDR2 is YSLEER in the germline V gene. In DNA, the CDR3 is TGCGCCAGCAGCCAAGAAACTAGCGGAGCAGATACGCAGTATTTT. Its protein product is CASSQETSGADTQYF.

The rearrangement joins TRBV21-1 to TRBJ1-2. TRBV21-1 is shown as a pseudogene. The CDR3 is made up of 15 amino acids. The DNA of the CDR3 is TGTGCCAGCAGCAAAGTCGGGGGGAAGGGCTATGGCTACACCTTC. Its translation is CASSKVGGKGYGYTF.

The chain combines TRBV6-5 with TRBJ2-6, with a possible D match to TRBD1 (6 bases). Trimming removed 2 bases from V and 1 base from J, with 9 bases in between. In germline, CDR1 is MNHEY, CDR2 SVGAGI. The CDR3 sequence is 16 residues long. Here the CDR3 reads CASSYGQRSGANVLTF. In nucleotides, the CDR3 is TGTGCCAGCAGTTACGGACAGCGTTCTGGGGCCAACGTCCTGACTTTC.

The V gene is TRBV6-5, the J gene TRBJ2-5; TRBD2 might be the D (6 bases). The DNA end favors TRBJ2-7, so the J call may be wrong. Germline V gives CDR1 MNHEY, CDR2 SVGAGI. CDR3 length: 13 residues. The CDR3 region has the DNA TGTGCCAGCACCCCGGGAGAAACCTACGAGCAGTACTTC. This encodes CASTPGETYEQYF.

This clone was seen a single time. The chain links TRBV9 to TRBJ2-1; the D gene is possibly TRBD1 (5 bases). There are 16 residues in the CDR3. Trimming removed 0 bases from V and 0 bases from J, with 10 bases in between. Germline V gene lookup returns CDR1 SGDLS and CDR2 YYNGEE. The CDR3 region is CASSVERTPSYNEQFF. DNA for the CDR3: TGTGCCAGCAGCGTAGAGAGGACACCCTCCTACAATGAGCAGTTCTTC.

The chain recombines TRBV7-9 with TRBJ2-5; D gene ambiguous. Between the trimmed V and J ends, which lost 1 base and 1 base, there was a span of 10 bases. The CDR3 covers 15 residues. Germline V lookup: CDR1 SEHNR, CDR2 FQNEAQ (reference sequence). The CDR3 is CASSLGAPPQETQYF. CDR3 bases: TGTGCCAGCAGCTTAGGGGCTCCTCCCCAAGAGACCCAGTACTTC.